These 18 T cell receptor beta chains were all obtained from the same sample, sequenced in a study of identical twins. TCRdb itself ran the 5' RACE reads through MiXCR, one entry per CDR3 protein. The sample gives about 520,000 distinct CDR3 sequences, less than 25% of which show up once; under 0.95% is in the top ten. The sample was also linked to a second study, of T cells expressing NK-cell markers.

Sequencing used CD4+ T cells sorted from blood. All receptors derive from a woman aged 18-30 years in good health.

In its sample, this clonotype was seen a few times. The CDR3 coding sequence is TGTGCCAGCAGCCAGATATCCTACAATGAGCAGTTCTTC. This encodes CASSQISYNEQFF. The V call is TRBV27, the J call TRBJ2-1; the D is unclear. V was shortened by 6 bases and J by 1 base, with 7 bases between the two germline ends. The CDR3 runs to 13 residues. Germline CDR1 MNHEY, CDR2 SMNVEV (reference sequence).

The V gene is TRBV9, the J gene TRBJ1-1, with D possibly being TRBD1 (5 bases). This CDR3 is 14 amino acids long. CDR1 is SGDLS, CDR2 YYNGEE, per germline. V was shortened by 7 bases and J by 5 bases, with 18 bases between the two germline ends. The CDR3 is CASGGETVGTEAFF. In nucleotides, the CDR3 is TGTGCCAGCGGGGGAGAAACGGTGGGGACTGAAGCTTTCTTT.

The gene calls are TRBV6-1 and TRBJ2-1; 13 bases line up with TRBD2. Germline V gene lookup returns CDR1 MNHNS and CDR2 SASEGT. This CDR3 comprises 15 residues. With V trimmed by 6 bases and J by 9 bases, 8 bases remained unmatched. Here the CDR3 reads CASRRTSGGAIEQFF. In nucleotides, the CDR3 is TGTGCCAGCAGAAGAACTAGCGGGGGGGCCATTGAGCAGTTCTTC.

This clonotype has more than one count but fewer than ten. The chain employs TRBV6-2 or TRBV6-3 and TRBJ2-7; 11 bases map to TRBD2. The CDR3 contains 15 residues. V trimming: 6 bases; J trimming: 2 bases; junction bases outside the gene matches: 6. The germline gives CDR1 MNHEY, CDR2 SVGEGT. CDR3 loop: CASRYGTSGTYEQYF. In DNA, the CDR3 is TGTGCCAGCAGATACGGGACTAGCGGCACCTACGAGCAGTACTTC.

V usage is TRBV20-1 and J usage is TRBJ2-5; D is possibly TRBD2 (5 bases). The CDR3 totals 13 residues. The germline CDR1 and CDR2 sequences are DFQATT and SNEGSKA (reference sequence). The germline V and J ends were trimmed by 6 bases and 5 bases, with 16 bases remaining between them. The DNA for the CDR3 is TGCAGTGCCGCCCCCGGGGTGTCGGAGACCCAGTACTTC. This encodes CSAAPGVSETQYF.

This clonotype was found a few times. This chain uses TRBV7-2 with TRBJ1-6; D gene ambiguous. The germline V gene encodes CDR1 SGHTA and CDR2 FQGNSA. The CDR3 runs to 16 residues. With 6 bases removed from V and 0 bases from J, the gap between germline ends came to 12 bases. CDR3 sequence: CASSKREGSYNSPLHF. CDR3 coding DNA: TGTGCCAGCAGTAAAAGGGAGGGCTCCTATAATTCACCCCTCCACTTT.

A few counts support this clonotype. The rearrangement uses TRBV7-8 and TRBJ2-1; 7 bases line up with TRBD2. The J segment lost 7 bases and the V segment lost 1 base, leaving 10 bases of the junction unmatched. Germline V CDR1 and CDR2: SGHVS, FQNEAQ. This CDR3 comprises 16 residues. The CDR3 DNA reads TGTGCCAGCAGCTTAGTCGGGGCCGGGAGGTGGAATGAGCAGTTCTTC. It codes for CASSLVGAGRWNEQFF.

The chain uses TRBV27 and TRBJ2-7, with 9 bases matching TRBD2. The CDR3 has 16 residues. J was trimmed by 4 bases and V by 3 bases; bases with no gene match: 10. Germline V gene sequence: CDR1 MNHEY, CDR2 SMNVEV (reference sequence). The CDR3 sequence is CASSFYPPGLAYEQYF. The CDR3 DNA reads TGTGCCAGCAGTTTCTACCCCCCGGGACTAGCTTACGAGCAGTACTTC.

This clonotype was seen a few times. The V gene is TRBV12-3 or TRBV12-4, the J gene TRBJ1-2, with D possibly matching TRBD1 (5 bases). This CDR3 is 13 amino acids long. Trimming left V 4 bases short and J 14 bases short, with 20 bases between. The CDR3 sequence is CASSYSRSGRKTF. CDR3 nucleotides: TGTGCCAGCAGTTATTCCCGTTCAGGGCGAAAGACCTTC.

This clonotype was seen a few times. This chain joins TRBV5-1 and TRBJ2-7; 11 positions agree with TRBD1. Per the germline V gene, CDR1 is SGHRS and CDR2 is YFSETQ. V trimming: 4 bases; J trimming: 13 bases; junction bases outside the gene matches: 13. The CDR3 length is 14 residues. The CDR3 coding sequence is TGCGCCAGCAGCCCGGGACAGGGGGGTCATGTTGAATACTTC. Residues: CASSPGQGGHVEYF.

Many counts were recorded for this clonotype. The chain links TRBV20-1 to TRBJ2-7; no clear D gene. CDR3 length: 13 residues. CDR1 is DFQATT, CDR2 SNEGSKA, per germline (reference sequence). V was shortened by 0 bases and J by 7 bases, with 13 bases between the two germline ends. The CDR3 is CSARERPLREQYF. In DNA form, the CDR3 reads TGCAGTGCTAGAGAGCGACCACTCCGGGAGCAGTACTTC.

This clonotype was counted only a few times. CDR3 DNA sequence: TGTGCCAGCAGTGCCCCCCGGGACGGACTTTACGAGCAGTACTTC. It specifies CASSAPRDGLYEQYF. V usage is TRBV12-3 or TRBV12-4 and J usage is TRBJ2-7; either TRBD1 or TRBD2 may supply D (5 bases each). The ends were cut back, 5 bases at V and 4 bases at J, with 18 bases in the middle. The CDR3 runs to 15 residues.

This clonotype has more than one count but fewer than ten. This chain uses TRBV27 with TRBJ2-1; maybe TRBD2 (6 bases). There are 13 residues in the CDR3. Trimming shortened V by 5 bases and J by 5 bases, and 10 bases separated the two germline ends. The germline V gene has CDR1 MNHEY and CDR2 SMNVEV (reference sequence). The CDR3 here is CASSRDFDNEQFF. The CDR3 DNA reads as TGTGCCAGCAGTCGGGACTTCGACAATGAGCAGTTCTTC.

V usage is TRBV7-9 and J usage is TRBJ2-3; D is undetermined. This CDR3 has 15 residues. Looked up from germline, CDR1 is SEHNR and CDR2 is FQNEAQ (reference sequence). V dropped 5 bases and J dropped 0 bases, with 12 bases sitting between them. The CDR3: CASSKARSSTDTQYF. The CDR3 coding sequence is TGTGCCAGCAGCAAGGCCCGATCTAGCACAGATACGCAGTATTTT.

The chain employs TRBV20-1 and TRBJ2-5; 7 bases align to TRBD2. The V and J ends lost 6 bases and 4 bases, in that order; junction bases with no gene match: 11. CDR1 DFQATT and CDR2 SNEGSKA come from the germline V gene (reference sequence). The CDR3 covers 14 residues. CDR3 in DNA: TGCAGTGCCGCCAGGCGGGGCGGGGGAGAGACCCAGTACTTC. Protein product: CSAARRGGGETQYF.

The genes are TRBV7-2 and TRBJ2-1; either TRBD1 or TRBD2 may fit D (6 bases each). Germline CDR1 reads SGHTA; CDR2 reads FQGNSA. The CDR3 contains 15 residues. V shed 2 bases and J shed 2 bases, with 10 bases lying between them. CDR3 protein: CASSLIGGAYNEQFF. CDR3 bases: TGTGCCAGCAGCTTAATCGGGGGCGCCTACAATGAGCAGTTCTTC. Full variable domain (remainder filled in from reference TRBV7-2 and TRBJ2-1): GAGVSQSPSNKVTEKGKDVELRCDPISGHTALYWYRQSLGQGLEFLIYFQGNSAPDKSGLPSDRFSAERTGGSVSTLTIQRTQQEDSAVYLCASSLIGGAYNEQFFGPGTRLTVL.

In DNA form, the CDR3 reads TGCGCCAGCAGCGGGCTCTCCTACGAGCAGTACTTC. It is translated as CASSGLSYEQYF. The genes are TRBV5-1 and TRBJ2-7; D is unresolved. Germline V CDR1 and CDR2: SGHRS, YFSETQ. The CDR3 totals 12 residues. Trimming shortened V by 4 bases and J by 0 bases, and 5 bases separated the two germline ends.

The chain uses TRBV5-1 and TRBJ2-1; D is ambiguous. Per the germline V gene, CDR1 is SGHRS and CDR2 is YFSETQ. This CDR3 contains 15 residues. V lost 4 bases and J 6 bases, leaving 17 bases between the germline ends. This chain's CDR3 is CASSEGPLVGNEQFF. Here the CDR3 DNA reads TGCGCCAGCAGCGAAGGACCGTTGGTTGGCAATGAGCAGTTCTTC.